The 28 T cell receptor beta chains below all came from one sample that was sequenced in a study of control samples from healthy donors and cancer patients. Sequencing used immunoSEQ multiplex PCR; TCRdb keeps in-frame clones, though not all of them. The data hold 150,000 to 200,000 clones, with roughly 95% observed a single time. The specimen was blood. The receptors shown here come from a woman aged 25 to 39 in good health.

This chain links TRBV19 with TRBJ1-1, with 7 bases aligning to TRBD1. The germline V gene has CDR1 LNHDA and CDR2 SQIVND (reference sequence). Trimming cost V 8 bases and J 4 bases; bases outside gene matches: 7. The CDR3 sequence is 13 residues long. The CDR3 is CASFDRVTTEAFF. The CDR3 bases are TGTGCCAGTTTTGACAGGGTGACCACTGAAGCTTTCTTT.

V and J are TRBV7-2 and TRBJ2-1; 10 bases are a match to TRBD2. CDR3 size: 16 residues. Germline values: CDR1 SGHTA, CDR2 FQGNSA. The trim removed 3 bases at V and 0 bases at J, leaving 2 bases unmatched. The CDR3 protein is CASSFASGSSYNEQFF. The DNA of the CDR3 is TGTGCCAGCAGCTTCGCTAGCGGGAGCTCCTACAATGAGCAGTTCTTC.

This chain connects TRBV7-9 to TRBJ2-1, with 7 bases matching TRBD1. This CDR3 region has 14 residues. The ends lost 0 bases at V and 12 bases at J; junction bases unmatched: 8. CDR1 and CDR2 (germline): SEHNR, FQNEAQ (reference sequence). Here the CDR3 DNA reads TGTGCCAGCAGCTTAGCGGCCGGGACAGTAGGGCAGTTCTTC. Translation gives CASSLAAGTVGQFF.

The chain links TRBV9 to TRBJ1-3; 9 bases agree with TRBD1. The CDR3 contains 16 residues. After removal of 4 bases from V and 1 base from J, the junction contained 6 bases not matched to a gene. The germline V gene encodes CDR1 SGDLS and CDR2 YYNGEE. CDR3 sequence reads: CASSPTGGESGNTIYF. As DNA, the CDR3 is TGTGCCAGCAGCCCAACAGGGGGCGAATCTGGAAACACCATATATTTT.

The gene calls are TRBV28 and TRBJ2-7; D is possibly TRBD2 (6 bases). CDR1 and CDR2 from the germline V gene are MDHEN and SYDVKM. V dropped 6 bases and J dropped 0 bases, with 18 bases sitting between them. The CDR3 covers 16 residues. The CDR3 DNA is TGTGCCAGCAGCACCCCTGGGCCGGGACTCTCCTACGAGCAGTACTTC. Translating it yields CASSTPGPGLSYEQYF. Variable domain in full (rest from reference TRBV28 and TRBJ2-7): DVKVTQSSRYLVKRTGEKVFLECVQDMDHENMFWYRQDPGLGLRLIYFSYDVKMKEKGDIPEGYSVSREKKERFSLILESASTNQTSMYLCASSTPGPGLSYEQYFGPGTRLTVT.

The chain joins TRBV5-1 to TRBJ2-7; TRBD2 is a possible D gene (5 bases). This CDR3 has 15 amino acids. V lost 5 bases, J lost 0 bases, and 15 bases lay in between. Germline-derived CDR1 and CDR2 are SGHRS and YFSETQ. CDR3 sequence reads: CASRPNSANSYEQYF. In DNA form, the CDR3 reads TGCGCCAGCAGGCCCAATAGCGCGAACTCCTACGAGCAGTACTTC.

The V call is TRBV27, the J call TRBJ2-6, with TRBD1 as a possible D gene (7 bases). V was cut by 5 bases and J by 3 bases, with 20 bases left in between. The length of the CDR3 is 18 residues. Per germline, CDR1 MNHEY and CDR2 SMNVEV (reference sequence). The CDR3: CASSLSTYQGGGANVLTF. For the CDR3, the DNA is TGTGCCAGCAGTCTCTCGACATACCAGGGGGGTGGGGCCAACGTCCTGACTTTC.

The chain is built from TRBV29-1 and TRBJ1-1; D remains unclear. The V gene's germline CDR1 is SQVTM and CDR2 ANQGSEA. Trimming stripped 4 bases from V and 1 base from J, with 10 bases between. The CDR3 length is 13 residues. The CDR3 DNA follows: TGCAGCGTTGCAAGAACCCCGAACACTGAAGCTTTCTTT. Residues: CSVARTPNTEAFF.

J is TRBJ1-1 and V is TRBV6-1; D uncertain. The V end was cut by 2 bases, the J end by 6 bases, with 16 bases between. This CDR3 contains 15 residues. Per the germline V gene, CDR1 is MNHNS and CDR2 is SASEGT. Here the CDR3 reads CASSEQSGVRAEAFF. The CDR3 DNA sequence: TGTGCCAGCAGTGAACAGTCGGGCGTTCGCGCTGAAGCTTTCTTT.

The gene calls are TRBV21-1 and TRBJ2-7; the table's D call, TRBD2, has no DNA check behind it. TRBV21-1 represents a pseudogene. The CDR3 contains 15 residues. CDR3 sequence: CASWWRAGAAYEQYF. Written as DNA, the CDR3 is TGTGCCAGCTGGTGGCGGGCAGGAGCTGCCTACGAGCAGTACTTC.

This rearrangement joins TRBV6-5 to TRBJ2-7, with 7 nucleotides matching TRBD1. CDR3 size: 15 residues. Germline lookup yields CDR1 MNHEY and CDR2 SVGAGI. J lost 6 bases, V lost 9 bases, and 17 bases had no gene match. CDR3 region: CASTTWTGHGFEQYF. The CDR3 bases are TGTGCCAGTACTACCTGGACAGGCCACGGATTCGAGCAGTACTTC.

The DNA of the CDR3 is TGTGCCACCGGGGGGGACGGCCCTACAGGGGGCTCCTACAATGAGCAGTTCTTC. Amino acid sequence: CATGGDGPTGGSYNEQFF. The rearrangement links TRBV10-3 to TRBJ2-1; D possibly matches TRBD1 or TRBD2 (8 bases each). CDR3 size: 18 residues. CDR1 is ENHRY, CDR2 SYGVKD, per germline. V lost 10 bases and J 0 bases, leaving 25 bases between the germline ends.

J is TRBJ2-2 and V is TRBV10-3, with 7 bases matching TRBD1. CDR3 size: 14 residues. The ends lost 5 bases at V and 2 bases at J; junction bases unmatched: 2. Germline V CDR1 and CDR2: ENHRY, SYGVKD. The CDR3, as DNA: TGTGCCATCAGTCGGGACAGAAACACCGGGGAGCTGTTTTTT. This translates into CAISRDRNTGELFF.

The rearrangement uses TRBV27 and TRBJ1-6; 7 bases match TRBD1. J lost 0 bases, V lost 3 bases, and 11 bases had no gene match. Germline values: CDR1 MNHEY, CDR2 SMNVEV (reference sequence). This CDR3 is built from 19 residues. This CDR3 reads CASSFRQGSQGSYNSPLHF. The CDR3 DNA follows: TGTGCCAGCAGTTTCCGACAGGGAAGTCAAGGCTCCTATAATTCACCCCTCCACTTT.

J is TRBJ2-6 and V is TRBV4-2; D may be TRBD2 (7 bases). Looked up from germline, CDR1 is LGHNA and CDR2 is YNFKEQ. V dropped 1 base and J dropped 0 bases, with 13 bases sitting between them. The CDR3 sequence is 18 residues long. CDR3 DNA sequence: TGTGCCAGCAGCCAAGCTTTCCGGGGGGCCTCTGGGGCCAACGTCCTGACTTTC. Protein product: CASSQAFRGASGANVLTF.

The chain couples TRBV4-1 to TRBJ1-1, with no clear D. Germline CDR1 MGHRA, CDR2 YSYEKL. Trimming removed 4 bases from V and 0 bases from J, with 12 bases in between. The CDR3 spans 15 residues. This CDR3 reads CASSRQTELNTEAFF. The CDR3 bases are TGCGCCAGCAGCCGTCAGACTGAGTTGAACACTGAAGCTTTCTTT.

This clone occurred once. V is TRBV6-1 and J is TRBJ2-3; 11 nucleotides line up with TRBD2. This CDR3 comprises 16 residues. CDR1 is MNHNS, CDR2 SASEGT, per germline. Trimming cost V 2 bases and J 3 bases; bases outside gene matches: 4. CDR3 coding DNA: TGTGCCAGCAGTGAATCACTAGCGGGAGTAACAGATACGCAGTATTTT. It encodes CASSESLAGVTDTQYF.

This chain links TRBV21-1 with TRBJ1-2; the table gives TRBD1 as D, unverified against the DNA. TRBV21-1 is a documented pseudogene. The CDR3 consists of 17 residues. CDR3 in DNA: TGTGCCAGCAGCAAAGAGTACAGGGGAAAGTTTGACTATGGCTACACCTTC. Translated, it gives CASSKEYRGKFDYGYTF.

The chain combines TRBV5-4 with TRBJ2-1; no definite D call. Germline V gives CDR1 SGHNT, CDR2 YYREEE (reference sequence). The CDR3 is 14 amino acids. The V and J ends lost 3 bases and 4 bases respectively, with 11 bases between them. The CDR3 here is CASSSDLYYNEQFF. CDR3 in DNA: TGTGCCAGCAGCTCCGACCTCTATTACAATGAGCAGTTCTTC.

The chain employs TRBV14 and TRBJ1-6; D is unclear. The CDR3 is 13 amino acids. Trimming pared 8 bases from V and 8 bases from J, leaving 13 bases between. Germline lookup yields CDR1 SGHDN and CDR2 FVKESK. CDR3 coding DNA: TGTGCCAGCCGAAAGGAACGGCATTCACCCCTCCACTTT. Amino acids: CASRKERHSPLHF.

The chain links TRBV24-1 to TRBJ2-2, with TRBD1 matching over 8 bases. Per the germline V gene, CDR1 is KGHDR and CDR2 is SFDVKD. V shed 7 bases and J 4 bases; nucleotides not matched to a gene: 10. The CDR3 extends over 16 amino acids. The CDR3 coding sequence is TGTGCCACCAGGGAAGGACAGGGAGCTGGCACCGGGGAGCTGTTTTTT. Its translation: CATREGQGAGTGELFF.

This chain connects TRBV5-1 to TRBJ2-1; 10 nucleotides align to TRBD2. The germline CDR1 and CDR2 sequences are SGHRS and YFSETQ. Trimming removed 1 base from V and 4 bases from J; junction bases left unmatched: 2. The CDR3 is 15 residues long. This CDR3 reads CASSLTSGEYNEQFF. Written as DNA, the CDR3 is TGCGCCAGCAGCTTGACTAGCGGGGAGTACAATGAGCAGTTCTTC.

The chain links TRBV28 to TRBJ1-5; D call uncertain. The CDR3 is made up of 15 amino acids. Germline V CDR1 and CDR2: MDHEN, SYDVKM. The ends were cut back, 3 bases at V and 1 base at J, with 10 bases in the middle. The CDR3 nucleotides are TGTGCCAGCAGTTTCTTCGCGGGAAGCAATCAGCCCCAGCATTTT. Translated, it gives CASSFFAGSNQPQHF.

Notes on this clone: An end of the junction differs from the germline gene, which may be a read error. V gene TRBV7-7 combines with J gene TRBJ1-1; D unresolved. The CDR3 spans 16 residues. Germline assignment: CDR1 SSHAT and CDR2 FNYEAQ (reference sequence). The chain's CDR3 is CASSLSALLPHTEAFF. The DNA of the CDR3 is TGTGCTAGCAGCTTATCGGCACTCCTCCCGCACACTGAAGCTTTCTTT.

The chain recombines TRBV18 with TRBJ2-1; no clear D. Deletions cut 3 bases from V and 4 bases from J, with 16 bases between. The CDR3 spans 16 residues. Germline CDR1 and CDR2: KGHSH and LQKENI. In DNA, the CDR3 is TGTGCCAGCTCACCCTTGCAAGAGTCTTTTTACAATGAGCAGTTCTTC. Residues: CASSPLQESFYNEQFF. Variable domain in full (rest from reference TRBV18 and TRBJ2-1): NAGVMQNPRHLVRRRGQEARLRCSPMKGHSHVYWYRQLPEEGLKFMVYLQKENIIDESGMPKERFSAEFPKEGPSILRIQQVVRGDSAAYFCASSPLQESFYNEQFFGPGTRLTVL.

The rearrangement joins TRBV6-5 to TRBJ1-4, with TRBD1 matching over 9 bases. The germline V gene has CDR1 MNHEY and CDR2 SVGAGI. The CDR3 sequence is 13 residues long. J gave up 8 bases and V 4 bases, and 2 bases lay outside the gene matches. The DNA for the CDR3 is TGTGCCAGCAGTTCGACAGGGGGGGAAAAACTGTTTTTT. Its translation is CASSSTGGEKLFF.

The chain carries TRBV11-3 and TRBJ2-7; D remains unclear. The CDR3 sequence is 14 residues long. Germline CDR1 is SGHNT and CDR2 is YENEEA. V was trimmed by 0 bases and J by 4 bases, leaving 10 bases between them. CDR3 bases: TGTGCCAGCAGCTTAGATTGGCCTCCTTACGAGCAGTACTTC. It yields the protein CASSLDWPPYEQYF.

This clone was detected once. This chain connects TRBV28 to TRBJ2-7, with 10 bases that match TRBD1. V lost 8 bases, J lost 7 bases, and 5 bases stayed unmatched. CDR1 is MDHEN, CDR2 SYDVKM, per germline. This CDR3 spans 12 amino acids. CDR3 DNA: TGTGCCAGCCGACAGGGGGCGAGAGAGCAGTACTTC. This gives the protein CASRQGAREQYF.